One sample yielded the 20 T cell receptor beta chains listed below, sequenced in a study of technical replicates of blood from a handful of donors. This table comes from immunoSEQ multiplex PCR, and its TCRdb copy is limited to in-frame clones, with some not included. The table has tens of thousands of clones, 75% to 95% seen once. The source material was T cells isolated from PBMCs. The receptors here all came from a human donor in good health.

The chain couples TRBV27 to TRBJ2-7; possible D gene TRBD1, 7 bases. The CDR3 has 12 amino acids. Germline assignment: CDR1 MNHEY and CDR2 SMNVEV (reference sequence). V lost 10 bases to trimming and J lost 3 bases, with 13 bases between them. The CDR3 sequence is CATRGTDYEQYF. As DNA, the CDR3 is TGTGCCACCCGCGGGACAGACTACGAGCAGTACTTC.

The rearrangement links TRBV25-1 to TRBJ1-1; D may be TRBD1 (5 bases). This CDR3 region has 14 residues. V was clipped by 3 bases and J by 10 bases, with 18 bases between them. CDR1 is MGHDK, CDR2 SYGVNS, per germline. CDR3 loop: CASSDFSGAMVAFF. CDR3 nucleotide sequence: TGTGCCAGCAGTGATTTCTCTGGGGCGATGGTAGCTTTCTTT.

This chain connects TRBV11-3 to TRBJ2-3; 7 positions agree with TRBD1. V lost 3 bases to trimming and J lost 4 bases; unmatched junction nucleotides: 7. Germline V gives CDR1 SGHNT, CDR2 YENEEA. The CDR3 runs to 15 residues. CDR3 bases: TGTGCCAGCAGCTTGTTCAGGGGGATTTCAGATACGCAGTATTTT. Protein sequence: CASSLFRGISDTQYF.

The genes are TRBV27 and TRBJ2-1; tentatively, D is TRBD1 (6 bases). CDR3 length: 15 amino acids. Per the germline V gene, CDR1 is MNHEY and CDR2 is SMNVEV (reference sequence). The V gene lost 10 bases and the J gene lost 7 bases, with 23 bases spanning the gap. In nucleotides, the CDR3 is TGTGCCACCCTGGACCTTTCTTCAGGACAGAATGAGCAGTTCTTC. This sequence encodes CATLDLSSGQNEQFF.

This clone was seen once. The rearrangement links TRBV5-5 to TRBJ2-7; perhaps TRBD1 as D (6 bases). This CDR3 contains 12 residues. The V end was cut by 3 bases, the J end by 4 bases, with 8 bases between. Per germline, CDR1 SGHKS and CDR2 YYEKEE (reference sequence). CDR3 in amino acids: CASSSTGYEQYF. In DNA, the CDR3 is TGTGCCAGCAGCTCGACAGGTTACGAGCAGTACTTC. Supplemented by reference TRBV5-5 and TRBJ2-7, the full variable domain reads DAGVTQSPTHLIKTRGQQVTLRCSPISGHKSVSWYQQVLGQGPQFIFQYYEKEERGRGNFPDRFSARQFPNYSSELNVNALLLGDSALYLCASSSTGYEQYFGPGTRLTVT.

CDR3 nucleotide sequence: TGTGCCAGCAGCCCCGGGGGGTCCTACGAGCAGTACTTC. It specifies CASSPGGSYEQYF. V is TRBV5-6 and J is TRBJ2-7, with 7 nucleotides matching TRBD2. Germline V lookup: CDR1 SGHDT, CDR2 YYEEEE. Losses at the gene ends were 4 bases for V and 1 base for J; bases not matched to a gene: 2. This CDR3 is 13 amino acids long.

The V call is TRBV27, the J call TRBJ2-7; TRBD2 is a possible D gene (5 bases). The CDR3 totals 13 residues. V dropped 3 bases and J dropped 2 bases, with 8 bases sitting between them. Germline CDR1 reads MNHEY; CDR2 reads SMNVEV (reference sequence). CDR3 in DNA: TGTGCCAGCAGTTTGAGGGAAACCTACGAGCAGTACTTC. Protein: CASSLRETYEQYF.

The chain employs TRBV7-2 and TRBJ2-5, with TRBD1 matching over 8 bases. The CDR3 runs to 14 residues. After removal of 5 bases from V and 5 bases from J, the junction contained 7 bases not matched to a gene. Germline V gives CDR1 SGHTA, CDR2 FQGNSA. This CDR3 is CASSRTGDRETQYF. CDR3 nucleotides: TGTGCCAGCAGCCGTACAGGGGACAGGGAGACCCAGTACTTC.

This clone was recorded once. This chain links TRBV7-8 with TRBJ2-7, with TRBD1 as a possible D gene (6 bases). Deletions cut 4 bases from V and 4 bases from J, with 26 bases between. CDR3 size: 18 residues. Germline-derived CDR1 and CDR2 are SGHVS and FQNEAQ. CDR3 amino acids: CASSSGYRGHGPDYEQYF. CDR3 sequence (DNA): TGTGCCAGCAGCTCCGGATACCGGGGACACGGGCCTGATTACGAGCAGTACTTC.

This rearrangement joins TRBV2 to TRBJ2-2, with D possibly TRBD2 on 5 matching bases. The germline V and J ends were trimmed by 7 bases and 5 bases, with 14 bases remaining between them. This CDR3 has 14 residues. Germline CDR1 is SNHLY and CDR2 is FYNNEI. Here the CDR3 reads CASNVATITGELFF. The CDR3 nucleotides read TGTGCCAGCAATGTAGCGACAATTACCGGGGAGCTGTTTTTT. Full variable domain (remainder filled in from reference TRBV2 and TRBJ2-2): EPEVTQTPSHQVTQMGQEVILRCVPISNHLYFYWYRQILGQKVEFLVSFYNNEISEKSEIFDDQFSVERPDGSNFTLKIRSTKLEDSAMYFCASNVATITGELFFGEGSRLTVL.

The genes are TRBV27 and TRBJ2-7, with 8 bases lining up with TRBD1. This CDR3 is 16 amino acids long. Germline V gene data show CDR1 as MNHEY and CDR2 as SMNVEV (reference sequence). V dropped 2 bases and J dropped 2; count of bases not matched to a gene: 8. The CDR3 here is CASSLGTGGVTYEQYF. DNA of the CDR3: TGTGCCAGCAGTTTAGGGACAGGAGGGGTTACCTACGAGCAGTACTTC.

The chain links TRBV6-1 to TRBJ2-2; the D is unclear. The V gene lost 2 bases and the J gene lost 0 bases, with 16 bases spanning the gap. CDR1 and CDR2 from the germline V gene are MNHNS and SASEGT. The length of the CDR3 is 18 residues. The CDR3 sequence: CASSETQEEKPNTGELFF. As DNA, the CDR3 is TGTGCCAGCAGTGAAACACAAGAGGAAAAGCCGAACACCGGGGAGCTGTTTTTT.

This chain connects TRBV2 to TRBJ2-1; 11 bases match TRBD2. Germline CDR1 reads SNHLY; CDR2 reads FYNNEI. Trimming took 4 bases from V and 4 from J; bases not matched to a gene: 9. CDR3 length: 17 residues. In DNA form, the CDR3 reads TGTGCCAGCAGTGTACTCCCGGGACTAGCGGTTTACAATGAGCAGTTCTTC. This sequence encodes CASSVLPGLAVYNEQFF.

The chain uses TRBV28 and TRBJ2-7, with D possibly matching TRBD1 (6 bases). Trimming pared 5 bases from V and 2 bases from J, leaving 13 bases between. Looked up from germline, CDR1 is MDHEN and CDR2 is SYDVKM. The CDR3 has 14 residues. The CDR3 loop reads CASSLRDTTYEQYF. The CDR3 coding sequence is TGTGCCAGCAGTCTAAGGGACACCACCTACGAGCAGTACTTC.

This chain uses TRBV19 with TRBJ2-5; 7 bases agree with TRBD2. CDR1 LNHDA and CDR2 SQIVND come from the germline V gene (reference sequence). This CDR3 has 16 residues. Trimming removed 5 bases from V and 4 bases from J; junction bases left unmatched: 13. The CDR3 region is CASSSLGGRERETQYF. CDR3 nucleotide sequence: TGTGCCAGTAGTTCCCTTGGCGGGAGAGAGAGAGAGACCCAGTACTTC.

V and J are TRBV29-1 and TRBJ2-1; maybe TRBD2 (5 bases). CDR1 and CDR2 from the germline V gene are SQVTM and ANQGSEA. This CDR3 region has 12 residues. With 7 bases removed from V and 0 bases from J, the gap between germline ends came to 7 bases. DNA of the CDR3: TGCAGCGGGACTCTCTCCTACAATGAGCAGTTCTTC. It encodes CSGTLSYNEQFF.

The chain uses TRBV10-3 and TRBJ1-2; 9 nucleotides agree with TRBD1. Trimming removed 0 bases from V and 4 bases from J; junction bases left unmatched: 0. The CDR3 sequence is 14 residues long. Germline V gene sequence: CDR1 ENHRY, CDR2 SYGVKD. CDR3 residues: CAISESTGGYGYTF. The CDR3 DNA reads as TGTGCCATCAGTGAGTCGACAGGGGGCTATGGCTACACCTTC.

The gene calls are TRBV4-3 and TRBJ1-3; tentatively, D is TRBD1 (5 bases). The CDR3 length is 15 residues. Trimming took off 0 bases at V and 8 bases at J, with 14 bases between the two ends. Germline V gene data show CDR1 as LGHNA and CDR2 as YSLEER. The DNA for the CDR3 is TGCGCCAGCAGCCAAGATCGGGGGTGGAGAGACACCATATATTTT. Protein: CASSQDRGWRDTIYF.

The V and J genes are TRBV30 and TRBJ2-5, with a weak D call TRBD1 (8 bases). V lost 0 bases and J lost 4, with 18 bases in between. Germline CDR1 and CDR2: GTSNPN and SVGIG (reference sequence). The CDR3 loop spans 16 amino acids. CDR3 amino acids: CAWSVQGAGVGETQYF. CDR3 nucleotide sequence: TGTGCCTGGAGTGTCCAGGGGGCGGGGGTCGGAGAGACCCAGTACTTC.

As DNA, the CDR3 is TGTGCCAGCAGCTCCAGGGTCGGCGAGCAGTTCTTC. It translates to CASSSRVGEQFF. This chain uses TRBV7-8 with TRBJ2-1; possible D gene TRBD1, 5 bases. In germline, CDR1 is SGHVS, CDR2 FQNEAQ. This CDR3 spans 12 amino acids. Trimming left V 4 bases short and J 10 bases short, with 11 bases between.